This T cell receptor (beta chain) was identified during a study of blood T cell repertoires in COVID-19. Overall study: Samples of COVID-19 (acute and convalescent) were obtained from the United States, Italy and Spain.

Profiled with immunoSEQ multiplex PCR; TCRdb holds only in-frame clones, not every one. Counted here are about 87,000 clones, under 85% occurring once; the ten biggest clones make up approximately 3%. Per the germline V gene, CDR1 is MNHEY and CDR2 is SVGEGT. V lost 6 bases and J lost 3; bases outside the gene matches: 4. The CDR3 totals 14 residues. V gene TRBV6-2 or TRBV6-3 combines with J gene TRBJ1-1; 10 bases are a match to TRBD1. The material sequenced was peripheral blood. This receptor was obtained from an elderly woman with COVID-19, enrolled during active disease. The CDR3 nucleotides are TGTGCCAGCAGCCGACAGGGGGCGTACACTGAAGCTTTCTTT. Protein product: CASSRQGAYTEAFF.